A single sample gave rise to the 20 T cell receptor beta chains below, sequenced in a study of T cells after posttransplantation cyclophosphamide. The data were produced by immunoSEQ multiplex PCR, yet TCRdb's version contains in-frame clones alone and is incomplete. The sample comprises a few thousand clones, nearly 97% of which are singletons, and under 1.4% rests with the top ten. Input material: naive CD8+ T cells sorted from PBMCs. Source of these receptors: a woman aged 45-65 years in good health and a related stem cell transplant donor.

CDR3 residues: CSVEVGTGTNEQFF. CDR3 DNA: TGCAGCGTTGAAGTAGGGACAGGTACCAATGAGCAGTTCTTC. This chain connects TRBV29-1 to TRBJ2-1; 8 bases are shared with TRBD1. Germline V gene data show CDR1 as SQVTM and CDR2 as ANQGSEA. The CDR3 runs 14 residues. Trimming cost V 1 base and J 6 bases; bases outside gene matches: 5.

The rearrangement links TRBV9 to TRBJ1-5; TRBD1 matches at 10 bases. CDR1 is SGDLS, CDR2 YYNGEE, per germline. This CDR3 region has 15 residues. V lost 4 bases to trimming and J lost 7 bases; unmatched junction nucleotides: 8. The CDR3 reads CASSTGTGAKQPQHF. The CDR3 nucleotides read TGTGCCAGCAGCACCGGGACAGGGGCAAAACAGCCCCAGCATTTT.

The rearrangement uses TRBV4-1 and TRBJ2-5, with D perhaps TRBD2 (5 bases). Germline values: CDR1 MGHRA, CDR2 YSYEKL. The V end was cut by 4 bases, the J end by 4 bases, with 13 bases between. The length of the CDR3 is 14 residues. Here the CDR3 reads CASSLRGGPETQYF. In DNA, the CDR3 is TGCGCCAGCAGCCTGAGAGGAGGCCCAGAGACCCAGTACTTC.

The chain has TRBV11-2 and TRBJ2-5, with 13 bases aligning to TRBD2. V was clipped by 5 bases and J by 3 bases; unmatched bases: 6. Germline V lookup: CDR1 SGHAT, CDR2 FQNNGV. The length of the CDR3 is 16 residues. The CDR3 here is CASSVGTSGVKETQYF. CDR3 DNA sequence: TGTGCCAGCAGCGTTGGGACTAGCGGGGTTAAAGAGACCCAGTACTTC.

The rearrangement joins TRBV6-5 to TRBJ2-1; TRBD2 agrees at 10 bases. The trim removed 2 bases at V and 8 bases at J, leaving 9 bases unmatched. Germline V gene data show CDR1 as MNHEY and CDR2 as SVGAGI. This CDR3 has 16 amino acids. The CDR3 is CASSYRASGRSDEQFF. DNA for the CDR3: TGTGCCAGCAGTTACCGGGCTAGCGGGAGATCAGATGAGCAGTTCTTC.

The genes are TRBV6-1 and TRBJ1-2, with D possibly being TRBD1 (5 bases). CDR1 MNHNS and CDR2 SASEGT come from the germline V gene. Trimming removed 0 bases from V and 7 bases from J, with 21 bases in between. This CDR3 contains 17 residues. For the CDR3, the DNA is TGTGCCAGCAGTGAAGCGGGGGGTTTTAGGAGTACGGGTGGCTACACCTTC. Its translation is CASSEAGGFRSTGGYTF.

This clone occurred a few times. The rearrangement joins TRBV9 to TRBJ2-7; D is ambiguous. CDR3 length equals 13 residues. Trimming removed 2 bases at V and 0 bases at J, with 6 bases between. From germline, CDR1 is SGDLS and CDR2 YYNGEE. The chain's CDR3 is CASSVATSYEQYF. The CDR3 nucleotides read TGTGCCAGCAGCGTGGCAACCTCCTACGAGCAGTACTTC.

This clone appeared a single time. The V call is TRBV11-2, the J call TRBJ1-1; 7 positions agree with TRBD1. The CDR3 spans 15 residues. Germline V gene data show CDR1 as SGHAT and CDR2 as FQNNGV. Trimming took 2 bases from V and 3 from J; bases not matched to a gene: 6. CDR3 nucleotides: TGTGCCAGCAGCTTATACGTAGGGGGCCACACTGAAGCTTTCTTT. It specifies CASSLYVGGHTEAFF. The full variable domain, with the rest looked up from reference TRBV11-2 and TRBJ1-1, is EAGVAQSPRYKIIEKRQSVAFWCNPISGHATLYWYQQILGQGPKLLIQFQNNGVVDDSQLPKDRFSAERLKGVDSTLKIQPAKLEDSAVYLCASSLYVGGHTEAFFGQGTRLTVV.

The rearrangement links TRBV29-1 to TRBJ2-1, with TRBD2 identical over 10 bases. The germline CDR1 and CDR2 sequences are SQVTM and ANQGSEA. The CDR3 is 14 amino acids. Trimming at V came to 7 bases and at J to 5 bases, leaving 8 bases not matched to a gene. The CDR3 DNA reads as TGCAGCGCTAAGCCTAGCGGGGGAAACAATGAGCAGTTCTTC. Translated: CSAKPSGGNNEQFF.

V and J are TRBV7-8 and TRBJ2-7; 9 bases line up with TRBD1. The CDR3 length is 16 residues. Per germline, CDR1 SGHVS and CDR2 FQNEAQ. J gave up 7 bases and V 0 bases, and 10 bases lay outside the gene matches. The CDR3 loop reads CASSLAVDRGDWEQYF. The CDR3 DNA is TGTGCCAGCAGCTTAGCGGTGGACAGGGGCGATTGGGAGCAGTACTTC. The complete variable domain, with remaining parts taken from reference TRBV7-8 and TRBJ2-7, reads GAGVSQSPRYKVAKRGQDVALRCDPISGHVSLFWYQQALGQGPEFLTYFQNEAQLDKSGLPSDRFFAERPEGSVSTLKIQRTQQEDSAVYLCASSLAVDRGDWEQYFGPGTRLTVT.

The chain's CDR3 is CASGAEATNEKLFF. CDR3 nucleotides: TGTGCCAGCGGGGCAGAAGCAACTAATGAAAAACTGTTTTTT. The chain has TRBV6-5 and TRBJ1-4, with a tentative D call TRBD1 (5 bases). The CDR3 extends over 14 amino acids. V lost 8 bases to trimming and J lost 0 bases, with 10 bases between them. Germline loops: CDR1 MNHEY, CDR2 SVGAGI.

The chain recombines TRBV30 with TRBJ2-1, with TRBD2 identical over 10 bases. V shed 3 bases, J shed 15 bases, and the junction held 20 bases outside the gene matches. The CDR3 has 16 amino acids. Germline CDR1 and CDR2: GTSNPN and SVGIG (reference sequence). The CDR3 sequence is CAWSPTGLAEGGWRFF. In DNA form, the CDR3 reads TGTGCCTGGAGCCCCACAGGACTAGCGGAGGGGGGCTGGAGGTTCTTC.

A note on this clone: A junction boundary mismatches the germline segment, possibly from a read error. Within the sample, other DNA sequences also encode this same CDR3. The chain links TRBV10-3 to TRBJ2-1, with a possible D match to TRBD1 (9 bases). The germline V gene has CDR1 ENHRY and CDR2 SYGVKD. The CDR3 is made up of 20 amino acids. DNA for the CDR3: TGTGCCATCAGGGGATCTGCTGGACAGGGGCCAGCGGGGGAGAAAAATGAACAGTTCTTC. This sequence encodes CAIRGSAGQGPAGEKNEQFF.

The gene calls are TRBV19 and TRBJ1-1, with D uncertain. Looked up from germline, CDR1 is LNHDA and CDR2 is SQIVND (reference sequence). V was trimmed by 10 bases and J by 5 bases, leaving 14 bases between them. CDR3 length: 12 amino acids. CDR3 in DNA: TGTGCCACCAACACGTTCGGGACTGAAGCTTTCTTT. Translated, it gives CATNTFGTEAFF.

In nucleotides, the CDR3 is TGTGCCAGCAGCCCTTCCGTGGACAGCTCCGACACTGAAGCTTTCTTT. This codes for CASSPSVDSSDTEAFF. The chain has TRBV7-3 and TRBJ1-1; D possibly corresponds to TRBD1 (6 bases). The V gene's germline CDR1 is SGHTA and CDR2 FQGTGA. Between the trimmed V and J ends, which lost 5 bases and 3 bases, there was a span of 19 bases. The CDR3 sequence is 16 residues long.

V usage is TRBV4-2 and J usage is TRBJ1-5; 7 bases agree with TRBD1. This CDR3 has 13 amino acids. Germline-derived CDR1 and CDR2 are LGHNA and YNFKEQ. J lost 4 bases, V lost 3 bases, and 0 bases had no gene match. The CDR3 is CASSQDRNQPQHF. The CDR3 DNA follows: TGTGCCAGCAGCCAGGACAGGAATCAGCCCCAGCATTTT.

This sequence joins TRBV27 and TRBJ2-3, with 9 bases fitting TRBD1. The germline V gene has CDR1 MNHEY and CDR2 SMNVEV (reference sequence). The CDR3 length is 15 residues. The junction had 6 bases not matched to a gene; V was cut back by 5 bases and J by 3 bases. The CDR3 coding sequence is TGTGCCAGCAGTCTTCTCGGGACAGGGACAGATACGCAGTATTTT. Its translation: CASSLLGTGTDTQYF.

This chain connects TRBV9 to TRBJ2-7, with a possible D match to TRBD2 (6 bases). This CDR3 region has 14 residues. Between the trimmed V and J ends, which lost 3 bases and 5 bases, there was a span of 15 bases. The germline gives CDR1 SGDLS, CDR2 YYNGEE. CDR3 DNA: TGTGCCAGCAGCGGTAGCGGCATCCACGACGAGCAGTACTTC. Translated: CASSGSGIHDEQYF.

The chain has TRBV10-3 and TRBJ2-1; TRBD1 matches at 7 bases. The CDR3 is 12 amino acids. V trimming: 10 bases; J trimming: 8 bases; junction bases outside the gene matches: 8. CDR1 and CDR2 (germline): ENHRY, SYGVKD. The CDR3: CATQTGNDEQFF. DNA for the CDR3: TGTGCCACCCAGACAGGGAACGATGAGCAGTTCTTC.

The chain uses TRBV27 and TRBJ2-1, with 10 bases aligning to TRBD1. V lost 3 bases to trimming and J lost 7 bases; unmatched junction nucleotides: 3. Per the germline V gene, CDR1 is MNHEY and CDR2 is SMNVEV (reference sequence). The CDR3 contains 14 residues. CDR3 nucleotide sequence: TGTGCCAGCAGTTTGGACAGGGGGTATAATGAGCAGTTCTTC. Its translation is CASSLDRGYNEQFF.